A single sample gave rise to the 29 T cell receptor beta chains below, sequenced in a study of cytomegalovirus exposure and HLA in healthy donors (dated by TCRdb to 2016 to 2017). Receptor amplification or capture employed the immunoSEQ multiplex PCR assay. TCRdb stores this immuneACCESS table with in-frame sequences only. Part of the clones is absent; in the studies checked, under half of the shortfall reflects unresolved V genes, and no reason is known for the rest. The sample records roughly 130,000 clones, nearly 90% of which are singletons. Approximately 9.2% of the sample is held by the ten biggest clonotypes. The sequencing input was PBMCs. The receptors were gathered from a woman younger than 30 in good health and CMV-seropositive.

V and J are TRBV27 and TRBJ2-7; 9 bases fit TRBD2. This CDR3 is built from 14 residues. Trimming took 3 bases from V and 5 from J; bases not matched to a gene: 5. Germline CDR1 reads MNHEY; CDR2 reads SMNVEV (reference sequence). This CDR3 reads CASSLLAGKHEQYF. CDR3 bases: TGTGCCAGCAGTTTGCTAGCGGGGAAGCACGAGCAGTACTTC.

In its sample, this clone was seen once. The chain links TRBV6-5 to TRBJ1-3; 8 bases agree with TRBD1. V was pared by 0 bases and J by 1 base, with 2 bases of the junction left unmatched. CDR1 and CDR2 (germline): MNHEY, SVGAGI. The CDR3 loop spans 16 amino acids. The CDR3 is CASSYSDRVSGNTIYF. CDR3 bases: TGTGCCAGCAGTTACTCGGACAGGGTATCTGGAAACACCATATATTTT.

This sequence joins TRBV10-3 and TRBJ1-6; D unresolved. Trimming shortened V by 2 bases and J by 4 bases, and 12 bases separated the two germline ends. This CDR3 has 16 residues. Germline V gene sequence: CDR1 ENHRY, CDR2 SYGVKD. The CDR3 loop is CAISEKNGIYNSPLHF. The CDR3, as DNA: TGTGCCATCAGTGAGAAAAACGGGATTTATAATTCACCCCTCCACTTT.

The genes are TRBV7-2 and TRBJ1-2; 8 bases are shared with TRBD1. CDR3 length equals 14 residues. CDR1 is SGHTA, CDR2 FQGNSA, per germline. The V segment lost 3 bases and the J segment 4 bases; nucleotides outside the gene matches: 4. CDR3 amino acids: CASSFDRGVYGYTF. CDR3 bases: TGTGCCAGCAGCTTCGACAGGGGAGTCTATGGCTACACCTTC. Drawing the rest from reference TRBV7-2 and TRBJ1-2, the complete variable domain is GAGVSQSPSNKVTEKGKDVELRCDPISGHTALYWYRQSLGQGLEFLIYFQGNSAPDKSGLPSDRFSAERTGGSVSTLTIQRTQQEDSAVYLCASSFDRGVYGYTFGSGTRLTVV.

The CDR3 DNA follows: TGCGCCAGCAGCTTGACTGGAACTACCTACGAGCAGTACTTC. Protein: CASSLTGTTYEQYF. The rearrangement joins TRBV5-1 to TRBJ2-7, with unresolved D. The length of the CDR3 is 14 residues. Germline assignment: CDR1 SGHRS and CDR2 YFSETQ. Trimming left V 1 base short and J 2 bases short, with 10 bases between. Combining the CDR3 with reference TRBV5-1 and TRBJ2-7 gives the whole variable domain KAGVTQTPRYLIKTRGQQVTLSCSPISGHRSVSWYQQTPGQGLQFLFEYFSETQRNKGNFPGRFSGRQFSNSRSEMNVSTLELGDSALYLCASSLTGTTYEQYFGPGTRLTVT.

The chain combines TRBV9 with TRBJ2-1, with TRBD2 matching over 13 bases. Unmatched junction bases numbered 7, after V lost 3 bases and J lost 13 bases. The CDR3 sequence is 14 residues long. Germline CDR1 and CDR2: SGDLS and YYNGEE. This CDR3 reads CASSELAGGPGQFF. The CDR3, as DNA: TGTGCCAGCAGCGAACTAGCGGGGGGGCCGGGCCAGTTCTTC. Combining the CDR3 with reference TRBV9 and TRBJ2-1 gives the whole variable domain DSGVTQTPKHLITATGQRVTLRCSPRSGDLSVYWYQQSLDQGLQFLIQYYNGEERAKGNILERFSAQQFPDLHSELNLSSLELGDSALYFCASSELAGGPGQFFGPGTRLTVL.

V usage is TRBV10-3 and J usage is TRBJ2-7; weak D call: TRBD1 (7 bases). V lost 1 base to trimming and J lost 3 bases, with 13 bases between them. The CDR3 consists of 15 residues. Germline V gene sequence: CDR1 ENHRY, CDR2 SYGVKD. Written as DNA, the CDR3 is TGTGCCATCAGTGAGTTGGCAGGGGGGCTCTACGAGCAGTACTTC. As protein: CAISELAGGLYEQYF.

This clone was picked up one time. V gene TRBV19 combines with J gene TRBJ1-2, with unresolved D. There are 15 residues in the CDR3. Trimming cost V 5 bases and J 4 bases, with 17 bases left between them. Germline V CDR1 and CDR2: LNHDA, SQIVND (reference sequence). CDR3 DNA: TGTGCCAGTAGTCCCTACACCATCGAGGTCTATGGCTACACCTTC. Protein sequence: CASSPYTIEVYGYTF.

The chain has TRBV6-5 and TRBJ1-1; D not certain. The germline V and J ends were trimmed by 0 bases and 5 bases, with 10 bases remaining between them. Looked up from germline, CDR1 is MNHEY and CDR2 is SVGAGI. The CDR3 consists of 14 residues. The CDR3 spells CASSYSRGLTEAFF. In nucleotides, the CDR3 is TGTGCCAGCAGTTACTCAAGAGGGTTGACTGAAGCTTTCTTT.

J is TRBJ2-3 and V is TRBV9; D gene uncertain. CDR1 and CDR2 (germline): SGDLS, YYNGEE. The CDR3 is 16 residues long. Trimming took 4 bases from V and 0 from J, leaving 15 bases between them. The CDR3 region is CASSLPPHESTDTQYF. The CDR3 DNA follows: TGTGCCAGCAGCCTCCCTCCACACGAAAGCACAGATACGCAGTATTTT.

In DNA form, the CDR3 reads TGTGCCAGCAGTGAAGGTAGTATGTCTTCAGGGGAGACCCAGTACTTC. Amino acids: CASSEGSMSSGETQYF. The chain carries TRBV25-1 and TRBJ2-5; a possible D gene is TRBD1 (5 bases). In germline, CDR1 is MGHDK, CDR2 SYGVNS. The V gene lost 2 bases and the J gene lost 5 bases, with 18 bases spanning the gap. The CDR3 length is 16 residues.

The V gene is TRBV18, the J gene TRBJ2-3; 8 positions match TRBD1. The ends lost 3 bases at V and 0 bases at J; junction bases unmatched: 5. CDR1 is KGHSH, CDR2 LQKENI, per germline. CDR3 size: 16 residues. The CDR3, as DNA: TGTGCCAGCTCACCGTCAGGGGGCTCTAGCACAGATACGCAGTATTTT. Translated: CASSPSGGSSTDTQYF.

The V gene is TRBV9, the J gene TRBJ2-3, with 10 bases that match TRBD1. From germline, CDR1 is SGDLS and CDR2 YYNGEE. Trimming removed 4 bases from V and 2 bases from J; junction bases left unmatched: 7. CDR3 length: 16 amino acids. The CDR3 DNA sequence: TGTGCCAGCAGCTCCTTGACAGGGGGCATCACAGATACGCAGTATTTT. It translates to CASSSLTGGITDTQYF.

J is TRBJ1-1 and V is TRBV11-2; weak D call: TRBD1 (5 bases). This CDR3 has 15 amino acids. Looked up from germline, CDR1 is SGHAT and CDR2 is FQNNGV. The V and J ends lost 1 base and 4 bases respectively, with 13 bases between them. Written as DNA, the CDR3 is TGTGCCAGCAGCTTAGTCGGGGGTCGGAGCACTGAAGCTTTCTTT. Amino acid sequence: CASSLVGGRSTEAFF.

The CDR3 nucleotides read TGTGCCAGTAGCCAGACAGAAAACAATGAGCAGTTCTTC. This codes for CASSQTENNEQFF. This rearrangement joins TRBV19 to TRBJ2-1, with D maybe TRBD1 (5 bases). Per germline, CDR1 LNHDA and CDR2 SQIVND (reference sequence). The CDR3 extends over 13 amino acids. Trimming cost V 6 bases and J 5 bases, with 11 bases left between them.

The V call is TRBV25-1, the J call TRBJ1-1, with 7 positions matching TRBD1. The junction had 7 bases not matched to a gene; V was cut back by 2 bases and J by 4 bases. The CDR3 has 15 amino acids. The germline V gene encodes CDR1 MGHDK and CDR2 SYGVNS. DNA for the CDR3: TGTGCCAGCAGTGAAACAGGGGTGGTGGGCACTGAAGCTTTCTTT. Translating it yields CASSETGVVGTEAFF.

This clone was detected only once. This chain uses TRBV5-6 with TRBJ2-7; perhaps TRBD1 as D (6 bases). Germline V CDR1 and CDR2: SGHDT, YYEEEE. Trimming shortened V by 4 bases and J by 3 bases, and 14 bases separated the two germline ends. The CDR3 runs to 14 residues. The CDR3 here is CASSLGQGGYEQYF. In DNA, the CDR3 is TGTGCCAGCAGCCTCGGACAAGGGGGCTACGAGCAGTACTTC. Filled out from reference TRBV5-6 and TRBJ2-7, the complete variable domain reads DAGVTQSPTHLIKTRGQQVTLRCSPKSGHDTVSWYQQALGQGPQFIFQYYEEEERQRGNFPDRFSGHQFPNYSSELNVNALLLGDSALYLCASSLGQGGYEQYFGPGTRLTVT.

J is TRBJ2-7 and V is TRBV5-1; 7 bases fit TRBD1. The CDR3 has 16 residues. Germline-derived CDR1 and CDR2 are SGHRS and YFSETQ. The trim removed 4 bases at V and 2 bases at J, leaving 12 bases unmatched. The CDR3: CASSQHPGTATYEQYF. CDR3 DNA: TGCGCCAGCAGCCAACACCCCGGGACAGCTACCTACGAGCAGTACTTC.

The chain recombines TRBV28 with TRBJ2-5; 8 nucleotides agree with TRBD2. The J segment lost 5 bases and the V segment lost 5 bases, leaving 10 bases of the junction unmatched. CDR3 length: 15 amino acids. Germline lookup yields CDR1 MDHEN and CDR2 SYDVKM. In DNA, the CDR3 is TGTGCCAGCAGTCAAGAGCGGGGGCGCCAGGAGACCCAGTACTTC. This codes for CASSQERGRQETQYF. Full variable domain (outside the CDR3, taken from reference TRBV28 and TRBJ2-5): DVKVTQSSRYLVKRTGEKVFLECVQDMDHENMFWYRQDPGLGLRLIYFSYDVKMKEKGDIPEGYSVSREKKERFSLILESASTNQTSMYLCASSQERGRQETQYFGPGTRLLVL.

The CDR3 coding sequence is TGTGCCAGCAGCTTAGGACGCGGGGGGACAGATACGCAGTATTTT. It is translated as CASSLGRGGTDTQYF. The chain joins TRBV7-6 to TRBJ2-3, with 8 positions matching TRBD2. The CDR3 is 15 amino acids. CDR1 SGHVS and CDR2 FNYEAQ come from the germline V gene. J was trimmed by 3 bases and V by 1 base; bases with no gene match: 3.

The V call is TRBV19, the J call TRBJ2-7; possible D gene TRBD2, 5 bases. The V gene lost 3 bases and the J gene lost 3 bases, with 15 bases spanning the gap. The CDR3 sequence is 15 residues long. Germline V lookup: CDR1 LNHDA, CDR2 SQIVND (reference sequence). CDR3 loop: CASSIFGETIYEQYF. For the CDR3, the DNA is TGTGCCAGTAGTATCTTCGGGGAAACCATCTACGAGCAGTACTTC.

The J gene is TRBJ1-1, the V gene TRBV10-3, with 7 bases that match TRBD1. The CDR3 is made up of 13 amino acids. Trimming at V came to 6 bases and at J to 1 base, leaving 2 bases not matched to a gene. Looked up from germline, CDR1 is ENHRY and CDR2 is SYGVKD. The CDR3 here is CAISGTANTEAFF. CDR3 bases: TGTGCCATCAGCGGGACAGCGAACACTGAAGCTTTCTTT.

The chain has TRBV28 and TRBJ2-1, with a tentative D call TRBD2 (5 bases). The germline V and J ends were trimmed by 6 bases and 8 bases, with 14 bases remaining between them. CDR3 length equals 13 residues. Looked up from germline, CDR1 is MDHEN and CDR2 is SYDVKM. CDR3 region: CASRETPRDEQFF. The DNA of the CDR3 is TGTGCCAGCAGGGAGACACCGCGGGATGAGCAGTTCTTC.

The chain couples TRBV7-3 to TRBJ1-2, with D unresolved. The V end lost 0 bases, the J end lost 0 bases, and 17 bases lay between the germline ends. This CDR3 is built from 18 residues. Per the germline V gene, CDR1 is SGHTA and CDR2 is FQGTGA. The CDR3 nucleotides read TGTGCCAGCAGCTTAACTCCCGCAGGCTTAGGCTCTAACTATGGCTACACCTTC. Translating gives CASSLTPAGLGSNYGYTF.

In its sample, this clone was seen once. This chain uses TRBV21-1 with TRBJ2-7; the listed D gene, TRBD2, was not tested against the DNA. TRBV21-1 is a documented pseudogene. The CDR3 is made up of 14 amino acids. The CDR3 DNA sequence: TGTGCCAGCAGCAAAGTTTACGGGAAATACGAGCAGTACTTC. Protein: CASSKVYGKYEQYF.

This clone came up once. This chain joins TRBV28 and TRBJ2-2, with D tentatively TRBD2 (6 bases). The V gene's germline CDR1 is MDHEN and CDR2 SYDVKM. The V and J ends lost 3 bases and 4 bases respectively, with 12 bases between them. CDR3 size: 15 residues. The chain's CDR3 is CASSLGGVVTGELFF. For the CDR3, the DNA is TGTGCCAGCAGTTTGGGCGGGGTGGTCACCGGGGAGCTGTTTTTT. Full variable domain (outside the CDR3, taken from reference TRBV28 and TRBJ2-2): DVKVTQSSRYLVKRTGEKVFLECVQDMDHENMFWYRQDPGLGLRLIYFSYDVKMKEKGDIPEGYSVSREKKERFSLILESASTNQTSMYLCASSLGGVVTGELFFGEGSRLTVL.

The V call is TRBV28, the J call TRBJ1-2; perhaps TRBD1 as D (5 bases). CDR1 is MDHEN and CDR2 is SYDVKM in the germline V gene. V was cut by 10 bases and J by 4 bases, with 16 bases left in between. The CDR3 runs to 13 residues. In DNA form, the CDR3 reads TGTGCCATTCGACGGGGGTCGGGCTATGGCTACACCTTC. The encoded protein is CAIRRGSGYGYTF.

The chain's CDR3 is CASSLVATNEQFF. For the CDR3, the DNA is TGTGCCAGCAGCTTGGTGGCCACCAATGAGCAGTTCTTC. This chain uses TRBV5-4 with TRBJ2-1; no definite D call. In germline, CDR1 is SGHNT, CDR2 YYREEE (reference sequence). This CDR3 region has 13 residues. Trimming pared 0 bases from V and 6 bases from J, leaving 7 bases between.

The chain recombines TRBV7-9 with TRBJ1-2; 9 bases are a match to TRBD1. J gave up 8 bases and V 4 bases, and 14 bases lay outside the gene matches. Germline CDR1 and CDR2: SEHNR and FQNEAQ (reference sequence). The CDR3 length is 16 residues. DNA for the CDR3: TGTGCCAGCAGCTCAGCCACCGCGGGACAGGGAGCAGGCTACACCTTC. Amino acid sequence: CASSSATAGQGAGYTF.